The subject of this entry is one T cell receptor (beta chain). The sample holds a few counts of this clone. Its antigen remains undetermined. No base quality information exists; no much larger clone differs at one position. This entry comes from a study of cytomegalovirus exposure and HLA in healthy donors (TCRdb year 2017). Concerning the study at large: An earlier analysis of 587 of the donors reported approximately 300 Gb of sequence data and some 110 million unique TCR beta sequences obtained from about 200 million T cells. Typing coverage differed by locus: A, B, C, DRB1 and DQB1 were typed in about 620-640 donors, DQA1 in about 510, DPA1 in approximately 600, and DPB1 in just under 490. Around 320 gigabases of sequencing data and tens of millions of unique TCR sequences were included in an early release covering about 620 HLA-typed donors. The genetic ancestry cluster associated with self-reported Caucasian donors included 65% to 90% of the roughly 400 genotyped donors. Both class I and class II loci were covered by HLA typing, at four-digit resolution. Along with the approximately 650-subject first cohort, a separate validation cohort of around 120 different subjects was used. High-throughput TCR immunosequencing, statistical association of individual TCRs with disease status, and machine learning were combined to predict cytomegalovirus infection status. The study used immunosequencing to profile the T cell repertoires of hundreds of subjects and linked those repertoires to cytomegalovirus serostatus. Genome-wide SNP genotypes for about 65% of the 666 donors were used in a later genetic analysis, which treated that subset as a discovery cohort. Donor age, sex, ethnicity and CMV serostatus were compiled alongside the repertoire data. In an earlier analysis of 587 of the donors, high-throughput TCR beta sequencing was used to judge whether each TCR beta V gene segment behaved as functional or pseudogenic. About five DR-DQ haplotypes were treated as single units for association and clustering because of strong linkage in the cohort. A later analysis re-analyzed previously published TCR beta repertoires from about 730 donors and added high-resolution HLA genotyping to study TCR occurrence patterns. Among about 360 genotyped donors of the cohort, an average of roughly 240,000 unique TCR beta nucleotide sequences were sequenced per donor, about a sixth of them non-productive. The study was designed to test whether signatures of past pathogen exposure could be identified by cataloging public T cell receptors. All discovery cohort repertoires had been generated using a single sequencing platform. Rather than drawing on any new phenotypic data, the later analysis identified candidate immune exposures from TCR beta sequences and the way those sequences occurred across donors. The research as a whole found: In a later analysis, HLA-associated TCR beta chains showed more clonal expansion and lower generation probabilities than non-associated chains that were equally common. Some IMGT-functional V segments, including TRBV6-2 and TRBV6-3, could not be told apart with the 87-base-pair reads, so those segments were excluded. Across donors, most TCR sequences were observed very rarely, whereas some public TCRs were present in many individuals. Compared with the 666-donor mean, donors in an Asian-associated ancestry cluster had fewer N-insertions in productive TCRs, according to a later genetic analysis. In both the original and validation cohorts, the classifier was reported to diagnose cytomegalovirus status with high specificity and sensitivity. Roughly uniform sequencing depth across donors was assumed in presence/absence analyses, although this assumption may not hold. According to a later analysis, TCR association rates differed among HLA loci, with DRB1 alleles showing the most associated TCRs and HLA-C alleles showing the fewest. In a later analysis, about 16,000 TCR beta sequences were associated with specific HLA alleles at a false discovery rate of 0.05. A few of the identified cytomegalovirus-associated TCR beta chains were confirmed in vitro to be specific for cytomegalovirus antigens. Correlated functional status among segregating V segments might reflect linkage disequilibrium, but an unknown experimental factor could not be ruled out. The sequencing pipeline was judged likely to have produced a cluster of highly shared sequence variants as a technical artifact. According to a later analysis, most CMV-associated TCR beta chains appeared to be HLA-restricted, and the HLA associations seemed to be driven largely by CMV exposure. A further reported finding was that TCR beta sequences accurately predicted the HLA-A and HLA-B alleles for most subjects in the first cohort. A later genetic analysis associated a missense DCLRE1C variant with V-gene and J-gene trimming of TCR beta chains, and an independent cohort replicated the association. An earlier analysis of approximately 530 of the donors showed that most TCR beta V segments appeared in productive rearrangements either about 87% or about 30% of the time, which broadly matched IMGT annotations. This cohort had only TCR beta chains sequenced, and the lack of alpha or paired-chain data limited which features could be detected. When HLA alleles, especially DR and DQ, strongly co-occurred, attributing TCR associations to individual alleles was difficult. Because HLA typing was missing for some donors at each locus, association tests included only the typed subset. The authors suggested that the approach could potentially be generalized to other disease states and immunological phenotypes. A later analysis reported that several top co-occurrence clusters appeared linked to parvovirus B19, influenza, CMV and Epstein-Barr virus. Because counts were too low, 15 or so rarely observed V segments, including chromosome 9 orphons, were excluded from the earlier analysis of around 590 of the donors. For the cohort, immune exposure information was limited to CMV serostatus. A total of 164 TCR beta chains were listed by the study as associated with cytomegalovirus.

The cohort comprised some 730 healthy bone marrow donors. All cohort members were sampled while nominally healthy, although unrecorded immune exposures were likely present. The donor was CMV seronegative and belonged to the group of 352 seronegative cohort members. A peripheral blood sample was collected from each donor, and TCR beta sequencing was performed on peripheral blood mononuclear cells. The Qiagen DNeasy Blood Extraction Kit was used to extract genomic DNA from the blood cell samples. V is trimmed back by 2 bases and J by 8 bases, and the junction contains 14 bases that no gene match accounts for. Its CDR3 holds 16 amino acids, cysteine through phenylalanine. Left in the record is the CDR3 DNA by itself, 48 bases read in frame from the first base. For CDR1 and CDR2, the germline V gene lists SGHVS and FNYEAQ. The receptor library was made with the immunoSEQ multiplex PCR assay. A mixture of 60 forward primers for TCR Vbeta segments and 13 reverse primers for TCR Jbeta segments was used in the multiplex PCR. A multiplex PCR assay on genomic DNA amplified the CDR3 region of rearranged TCR beta genes. On the Illumina HiSeq System, the amplified TCR beta libraries were sequenced as 87-base-pair reads. In the paper's pipeline: In a later analysis, around 80 million unique TCR beta chains were counted across the roughly 670 repertoires, and roughly 10 million of these chains were shared by at least two donors. To remove PCR and sequencing errors, raw reads were error-corrected and collapsed into unique sequences using a nearest-neighbor algorithm that merged closely related sequences. V, D and J gene segments were assigned by aligning CDR3 sequences to IMGT reference sequences. For a sequence to be retained, a match of at least six nucleotides was required to both a V gene segment and a J gene segment. Rearrangements were classified as productive when the CDR3 lacked stop codons and remained in frame with V and J, and all other rearrangements were classified as non-productive. CDR3 was defined according to IMGT convention as the region running from the second conserved V-encoded cysteine to the conserved J-encoded phenylalanine. Sequences without an unambiguous match to a single V gene segment were excluded from the earlier analysis of a few hundred of the donors. In an earlier analysis of a few hundred of the donors, V segments were called functional above 56.7% productive rearrangements and were called segregating when the between-donor standard deviation exceeded 5%. To diagnose cytomegalovirus status from the catalog of TCR beta chain sequences, a statistical classification framework was built. In a later analysis, V and J genes were assigned by comparing TCR nucleotide sequences against IMGT/GENE-DB human TR gene sequences. The TCRdist pipeline was used in a later analysis to assign CDR3 sequences and most-parsimonious VDJ recombination scenarios. A later analysis defined each TCR beta chain by its CDR3 amino acid sequence plus V-gene family, and excluded reads lacking a unique V-gene family. In a later analysis, fewer than 650 highly shared, low-generation-probability nucleotide sequences were removed to address suspected cross-contamination and a sequencing artifact. A later analysis calculated a clonal expansion index for each public chain from normalized within-repertoire ranks of inferred template counts. A later analysis computed generation probabilities with a VDJ recombination model fitted to out-of-frame rearrangements, and checked the results against IGoR. A later analysis scored TCR-TCR, TCR-HLA and TCR-CMV co-occurrence with hypergeometric tests, applying a repertoire-size bias correction to TCR pairs. In a later analysis, false discovery rates were estimated by permuting HLA or CMV assignments 20 times. In a later analysis, co-occurring TCRs were grouped using DBSCAN, and TCRdist sequence similarity was added for clustering within HLA-allele-positive subsets. Repertoires with fewer than 30,000 or more than 120,000 public chains, plus five repertoires with anomalous nucleotide sharing, were excluded from co-occurrence clustering. As stored in TCRdb, this immuneACCESS dataset retains in-frame rearrangements with V and J assigned. A fraction of the clones does not appear; measured against another copy, unresolved V genes explain less than half of the discrepancy, and the remainder lacks a known reason. V and J calls and clone size are copied from that table; D and trimming were computed from the DNA. The sample table holds roughly 250,000 clones, of which 80% were seen once. The ten top clones hold roughly 0.31% of the sample.

In this chain, TRBV7-6 is recombined with TRBJ1-2, with 7 bases matching TRBD1. The sample taken for sequencing was PBMCs. The sequence derives from a girl aged 2-10 years in good health and CMV-seronegative. This receptor carries the CDR3 CASSLTTGQPLGGYTF. Read as DNA, the sequence is TGTGCCAGCAGCTTAACCACGGGACAGCCTTTGGGGGGCTACACCTTC.